This TCR beta chain came from a study of response to subunit inactivated influenza vaccine. The CDR3 has 13 amino acids. V lost 6 bases to trimming and J lost 3 bases, with 12 bases between them. Study results and caveats: Each seasonal influenza vaccination recruits few new T cells, the authors suggested.

Each CDR3 protein gets one entry after TCRdb re-called the RT-PCR reads with MiXCR. The data contain approximately 680,000 distinct CDR3 sequences, 15% to 19% of them seen just once; the ten biggest clones take up under 14%. Worth noting for this clonotype: Antigen specificity is unknown.

Sample: PBMCs from blood, taken roughly 13 days after vaccination. V is TRBV12-3 or TRBV12-4 and J is TRBJ2-7; D is undetermined. The source is a man aged 50 or older who received an inactivated influenza vaccine. The CDR3 DNA reads as TGTGCCAGCAGATCCAAGTGGAACTACGAGCAGTACTTC. Translation: CASRSKWNYEQYF.